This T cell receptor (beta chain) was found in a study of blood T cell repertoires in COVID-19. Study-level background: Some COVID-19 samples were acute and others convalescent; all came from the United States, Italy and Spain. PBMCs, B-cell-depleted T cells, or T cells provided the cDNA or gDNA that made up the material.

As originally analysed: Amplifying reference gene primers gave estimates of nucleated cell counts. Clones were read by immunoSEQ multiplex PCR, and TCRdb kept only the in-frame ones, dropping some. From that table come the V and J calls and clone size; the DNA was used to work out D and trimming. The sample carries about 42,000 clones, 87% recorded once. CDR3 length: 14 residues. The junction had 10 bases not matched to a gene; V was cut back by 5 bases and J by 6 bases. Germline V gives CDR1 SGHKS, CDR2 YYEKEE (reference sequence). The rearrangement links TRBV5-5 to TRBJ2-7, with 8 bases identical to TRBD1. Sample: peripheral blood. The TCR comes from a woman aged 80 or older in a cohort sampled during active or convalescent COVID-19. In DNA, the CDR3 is TGTGCCAGCAGAACCCCCGACAGGGGTGGCGAGCAGTACTTC. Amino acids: CASRTPDRGGEQYF.